These 17 T cell receptor beta chains were all obtained from the same sample, sequenced in a study of neurological immune-mediated disorders. Using its own MiXCR run on the 5' RACE reads, TCRdb lists one record per CDR3 protein. The repertoire has 65,000 to 75,000 distinct CDR3 sequences, about 5% of them found once; the top ten carry 2.2%. The sample taken for sequencing was PBMCs. The receptors shown here come from a woman between 65 and 79 years old with multiple sclerosis.

In regard to this clonotype: A much larger clone sits a single nucleotide away, making a read error possible. The chain combines TRBV20-1 with TRBJ1-5, with 7 bases identical to TRBD1. The CDR3 consists of 12 residues. Germline V lookup: CDR1 DFQATT, CDR2 SNEGSKA (reference sequence). The CDR3 DNA reads TGCAGCGACCAGGGGGGTAATCAGCCCCAGCATTTT. Translation gives CSDQGGNQPQHF.

This clonotype was found a few times. V gene TRBV6-4 combines with J gene TRBJ2-2, with D perhaps being TRBD1 or TRBD2 (5 bases each). The CDR3 loop spans 14 amino acids. The V gene's germline CDR1 is MRHNA and CDR2 SNTAGT. Trimming stripped 6 bases from V and 7 bases from J, with 15 bases between. The DNA of the CDR3 is TGTGCCAGCAGCCCGGGGCCCAAGGACGGGGAGCTGTTTTTT. Translating gives CASSPGPKDGELFF.

In this sample, this clonotype turned up many times. The chain uses TRBV7-6 and TRBJ1-3, with unresolved D. The germline V and J ends were trimmed by 1 base and 0 bases, with 7 bases remaining between them. The germline V gene has CDR1 SGHVS and CDR2 FNYEAQ. CDR3 length: 15 amino acids. In DNA, the CDR3 is TGTGCCAGCAGCTTAGATGGGAACTCTGGAAACACCATATATTTT. Translating it yields CASSLDGNSGNTIYF.

This clonotype was seen many times. V is TRBV7-9 and J is TRBJ2-1, with 9 nucleotides matching TRBD1. The CDR3 totals 16 residues. V was clipped by 0 bases and J by 2 bases; unmatched bases: 2. From germline, CDR1 is SEHNR and CDR2 FQNEAQ (reference sequence). The CDR3 sequence: CASSLAGDRAYNEQFF. The CDR3 DNA sequence: TGTGCCAGCAGCTTAGCAGGGGACAGGGCCTACAATGAGCAGTTCTTC.

This clonotype was seen ten or more times. The V and J genes are TRBV2 and TRBJ2-7, with D perhaps matching TRBD1 (6 bases). Germline V gene sequence: CDR1 SNHLY, CDR2 FYNNEI. Deletions cut 7 bases from V and 2 bases from J, with 9 bases between. The CDR3 has 12 residues. The CDR3 protein is CASKDRPYEQYF. Written as DNA, the CDR3 is TGTGCCAGCAAAGACAGGCCCTACGAGCAGTACTTC.

This clonotype was picked up many times. The DNA of the CDR3 is TGCGCCAGCAGCCGGTCCATAGGGGACTACAATGAGCAGTTCTTC. The encoded protein is CASSRSIGDYNEQFF. This sequence joins TRBV5-1 and TRBJ2-1; possible D gene TRBD1, 5 bases. Germline assignment: CDR1 SGHRS and CDR2 YFSETQ. The ends were cut back, 4 bases at V and 3 bases at J, with 14 bases in the middle. This CDR3 is 15 amino acids long.

The chain is built from TRBV27 and TRBJ1-1; D perhaps matches TRBD1 (6 bases). V dropped 2 bases and J dropped 5 bases, with 21 bases sitting between them. The germline V gene encodes CDR1 MNHEY and CDR2 SMNVEV (reference sequence). CDR3 length equals 17 residues. The CDR3 DNA reads TGTGCCAGCAGTTTAGGTTCGTGGGGCAGGGGATCAACTGAAGCTTTCTTT. This sequence encodes CASSLGSWGRGSTEAFF.

This clonotype was detected many times. The chain uses TRBV5-1 and TRBJ2-1; 8 nucleotides line up with TRBD1. The CDR3 spans 15 residues. Germline CDR1 reads SGHRS; CDR2 reads YFSETQ. V gave up 1 base and J gave up 4 bases; unmatched junction bases: 4. CDR3 DNA sequence: TGCGCCAGCAGCTTGTGGACAGGGCCTTACAATGAGCAGTTCTTC. As protein: CASSLWTGPYNEQFF.

This clonotype was observed at least ten times. The chain links TRBV20-1 to TRBJ1-1; D gene unclear. This CDR3 spans 14 amino acids. Germline loops: CDR1 DFQATT, CDR2 SNEGSKA (reference sequence). Trimming removed 5 bases from V and 1 base from J, with 14 bases in between. CDR3 bases: TGCAGTGCTCATTCTTCTTGGGGGAACACTGAAGCTTTCTTT. It is translated as CSAHSSWGNTEAFF.

Worth noting for this clonotype: This may be a read error, as it is one base from a much larger clone. The chain links TRBV6-5 to TRBJ1-1, with D perhaps matching TRBD1 (6 bases). In germline, CDR1 is MNHEY, CDR2 SVGAGI. The CDR3 sequence is 15 residues long. CDR3 DNA: TGTGTCAGCAGTTACTCGGGGGGGGCGAACACTGAAGCTTTCTTT. Encoded protein: CVSSYSGGANTEAFF.

This clonotype was found many times. In DNA, the CDR3 is TGTGCCACCAGTGATCCCGGGACAGTGGGTGATGAGCAGTTCTTC. This translates into CATSDPGTVGDEQFF. The gene calls are TRBV24-1 and TRBJ2-1; 7 bases are a match to TRBD1. V shed 3 bases and J 8 bases; nucleotides not matched to a gene: 9. The CDR3 spans 15 residues. Germline CDR1 and CDR2: KGHDR and SFDVKD.

This clonotype was seen only a few times. This chain joins TRBV6-5 and TRBJ1-6, with TRBD1 matching 8 bases. The CDR3 loop spans 14 amino acids. CDR1 and CDR2 (germline): MNHEY, SVGAGI. V trimming: 7 bases; J trimming: 3 bases; junction bases outside the gene matches: 2. In DNA form, the CDR3 reads TGTGCCAGCAAGGGGACAGGCTATAATTCACCCCTCCACTTT. It encodes CASKGTGYNSPLHF.

There are many counts of this clonotype. J is TRBJ1-5 and V is TRBV3-1; D uncertain. CDR1 is LGHDT and CDR2 is YNNKEL in the germline V gene (reference sequence). The CDR3 loop spans 16 amino acids. Trimming shortened V by 0 bases and J by 2 bases, and 11 bases separated the two germline ends. The CDR3: CASSQDPLGGNQPQHF. As DNA, the CDR3 is TGTGCCAGCAGCCAAGATCCCTTAGGTGGCAATCAGCCCCAGCATTTT.

On this clonotype itself: The junction departs from germline at one end; a sequencing error may be responsible. This rearrangement joins TRBV4-1 to TRBJ1-1; unclear D gene. This CDR3 has 12 residues. Germline lookup yields CDR1 MGHRA and CDR2 YSYEKL. The CDR3, as DNA: TGCGACAGCAGCAAAGAAAGGACCGAAGCTTTCTTT. The encoded protein is CDSSKERTEAFF.

The chain uses TRBV29-1 and TRBJ1-1, with D possibly being TRBD1 (5 bases). The CDR3 is 15 amino acids. Germline CDR1 SQVTM, CDR2 ANQGSEA. With 4 bases removed from V and 0 bases from J, the gap between germline ends came to 15 bases. DNA for the CDR3: TGCAGCGTTGTAGGGGCCAAGGGGTTGAACACTGAAGCTTTCTTT. Encoded protein: CSVVGAKGLNTEAFF.

This clonotype occurred many times. CDR3 sequence reads: CSAGKGGDTQYF. The CDR3, as DNA: TGCAGTGCTGGGAAAGGGGGGGATACGCAGTATTTT. The chain links TRBV20-1 to TRBJ2-3; either TRBD1 or TRBD2 may supply D (6 bases each). The germline V gene has CDR1 DFQATT and CDR2 SNEGSKA (reference sequence). This CDR3 is 12 amino acids long. Deletions cut 5 bases from V and 6 bases from J, with 12 bases between.

This clonotype came up many times. The J gene is TRBJ2-3, the V gene TRBV20-1; 7 positions agree with TRBD2. The CDR3 has 15 residues. CDR1 is DFQATT and CDR2 is SNEGSKA in the germline V gene (reference sequence). With V trimmed by 5 bases and J by 0 bases, 8 bases remained unmatched. CDR3 nucleotides: TGCAGTGCTTCCTATAGCGGGTTCAGCACAGATACGCAGTATTTT. Translation: CSASYSGFSTDTQYF.